The clone carrying this T cell receptor (beta chain) was counted a few times. The antigen remains undetermined. This sample is drawn from a study of blood T cells in healthy people across ages. Study outcomes and limitations: Older age went with lower TCR beta diversity per million T cells, in a roughly linear way. Estimates drawn from one million T cells were deemed to understate diversity.

Germline V gene data show CDR1 as SGHTA and CDR2 as FQGNSA. The CDR3 length is 14 residues. Every donor provided 9.5 to 10 milliliters of peripheral blood. Total RNA, at least 5.5 micrograms per sample, was extracted from PBMCs. With a J-beta primer mix and a sample-barcoded 5' primer, a second PCR ran about 7 to 12 cycles. TCRdb independently ran MiXCR on the 5' RACE reads; one entry per CDR3 protein. This sample has hundreds of thousands of distinct CDR3 sequences, with about 28% found just once. These data were also reused for a study on T cells of mothers and their children.

Material: blood. The clonotype was recovered from a boy between 2 and 10 years old in good health. V usage is TRBV7-2 and J usage is TRBJ2-5; D may match TRBD1 or TRBD2 (5 bases each). The J call may be wrong; the DNA end is better matched by TRBJ2-1. The CDR3 nucleotides are TGTGCCAGCAGCTTATCAGGGACCATCCCTGAGCAGTTCTTC. Residues: CASSLSGTIPEQFF.